This TCR beta chain was documented in a study of T cell clonotyping in hematopoietic cell transplantation. Study-wide context: Recipients' pretransplant samples followed cytoreduction.

V lost 5 bases, J lost 0 bases, and 14 bases lay in between. The CDR3 spans 17 residues. The germline V gene encodes CDR1 LNHDA and CDR2 SQIVND (reference sequence). Sequencing used immunoSEQ multiplex PCR; TCRdb keeps in-frame clones, though not all of them. The sample records 35,000 to 50,000 clones, 75% to 90% being singletons. With regard to this clone: Antigen: not known.

Study conclusions and caveats: After transplant, recipient diversity fell while pathologically expanded clonotypes grew through day 180.

Time point given: recipient sample about 28 days before transplant, after cytoreduction. Samples: about 28 days before transplant, then days 30, 100 and 180 after. The receptor was isolated from a man between 60 and 75 years old with acute myeloid leukemia. Some clones in this sample may be carry-over from other donors' samples. The sequenced sample was peripheral blood mononuclear cells, obtained before stem cell transplant. This chain links TRBV19 with TRBJ2-6, with TRBD1 as a possible D gene (6 bases). CDR3 coding DNA: TGTGCCAGTAGTTTGGCCACAGGGAACTCTGGGGCCAACGTCCTGACTTTC. Translated: CASSLATGNSGANVLTF.